This TCR beta chain appears in the sequencing data of a study of human T cells and chemical hapten exposure. Documented time point: patch test 2, 6 weeks after DPC sensitization. As for treatment: therapeutic diphenylcyclopropenone sensitization with weekly scalp DPC. TCRdb re-called the RACE reads through MiXCR, storing one row per CDR3 protein. This repertoire shows tens of thousands of distinct CDR3 sequences, about 10% found once; its top ten account for around 1.6%. This clonotype was observed a handful of times. Per germline, CDR1 SEHNR and CDR2 FQNEAQ (reference sequence). Deletions cut 5 bases from V and 2 bases from J, with 16 bases between. CDR3 length equals 16 residues.

Specimen: whole blood, collected in connection with sensitization to the hapten diphenylcyclopropenone (DPC). This rearrangement joins TRBV7-9 to TRBJ1-5, with D possibly TRBD1 on 6 matching bases. This clonotype was sampled from a woman in her 50s with alopecia areata. Some clones in this sample may be carry-over from other donors' samples. CDR3 amino acids: CASSLWPGEGNQPQHF. CDR3 nucleotide sequence: TGTGCCAGCAGCCTTTGGCCAGGGGAGGGCAATCAGCCCCAGCATTTT.